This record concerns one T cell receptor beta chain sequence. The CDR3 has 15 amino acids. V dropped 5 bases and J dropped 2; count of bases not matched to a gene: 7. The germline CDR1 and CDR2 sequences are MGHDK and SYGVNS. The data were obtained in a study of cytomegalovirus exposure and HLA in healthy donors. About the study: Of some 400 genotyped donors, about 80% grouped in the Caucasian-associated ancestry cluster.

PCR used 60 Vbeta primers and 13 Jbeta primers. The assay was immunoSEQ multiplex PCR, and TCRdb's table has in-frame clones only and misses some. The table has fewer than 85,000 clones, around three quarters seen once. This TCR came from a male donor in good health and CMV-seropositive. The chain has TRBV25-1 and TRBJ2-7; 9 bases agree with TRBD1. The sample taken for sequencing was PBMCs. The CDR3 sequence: CASSPRDRDPYEQYF. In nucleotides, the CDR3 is TGTGCCAGCAGTCCCCGGGACAGGGACCCCTACGAGCAGTACTTC.